Below are 15 T cell receptor beta chains sequenced from a single sample in a study of CD8 T cells in Susac syndrome. The RNA, about 0.45 to 1 ug, was put through reverse transcription using random hexamers. TCRdb analysed the immunoSEQ multiplex PCR reads with MiXCR anew, one entry per CDR3 protein. This sample yields around 150,000 distinct CDR3 sequences, of which around 94% are seen a single time; about 0.1% belongs to the top ten. Sequenced material: CD4+ T cells from PBMCs. These receptor sequences come from a human donor with multiple sclerosis.

This chain uses TRBV29-1 with TRBJ2-7; no definite D call. Germline V lookup: CDR1 SQVTM, CDR2 ANQGSEA. This CDR3 spans 12 amino acids. The V end lost 7 bases, the J end lost 2 bases, and 12 bases lay between the germline ends. The CDR3 spells CSAQNGPYEQYF. CDR3 DNA: TGCAGCGCCCAAAATGGTCCCTACGAGCAGTACTTC.

The sample holds one count of this clonotype. The chain has TRBV20-1 and TRBJ2-2; D perhaps matches TRBD1 (5 bases). V lost 3 bases to trimming and J lost 6 bases, with 8 bases between them. CDR1 is DFQATT, CDR2 SNEGSKA, per germline (reference sequence). The CDR3 consists of 12 residues. CDR3: CSASRVAGELFF. As DNA, the CDR3 is TGCAGTGCTAGCAGGGTCGCCGGGGAGCTGTTTTTT.

The V call is TRBV6-2 or TRBV6-3, the J call TRBJ2-2; D gene unclear. Germline V gene sequence: CDR1 MNHEY, CDR2 SVGEGT. V was shortened by 7 bases and J by 3 bases, with 9 bases between the two germline ends. This CDR3 is built from 13 residues. The CDR3 sequence is CASTVIDTGELFF. CDR3 nucleotide sequence: TGTGCCAGCACCGTAATTGACACCGGGGAGCTGTTTTTT.

The chain links TRBV30 to TRBJ2-7, with D uncertain. Germline CDR1 and CDR2: GTSNPN and SVGIG (reference sequence). CDR3 length: 12 amino acids. Between the trimmed V and J ends, which lost 1 base and 6 bases, there was a span of 10 bases. This chain's CDR3 is CAWSGEWLEQYF. The CDR3 nucleotides read TGTGCCTGGAGTGGAGAGTGGCTCGAGCAGTACTTC.

The rearrangement links TRBV20-1 to TRBJ2-1; 14 positions agree with TRBD2. The CDR3 is 13 amino acids. After removal of 6 bases from V and 9 bases from J, the junction contained 4 bases not matched to a gene. Germline V gives CDR1 DFQATT, CDR2 SNEGSKA (reference sequence). The CDR3: CSAQTSGRAEQFF. CDR3 in DNA: TGCAGTGCCCAGACTAGCGGGAGGGCTGAGCAGTTCTTC.

V usage is TRBV7-3 and J usage is TRBJ2-2; D not resolved. The CDR3 length is 15 residues. V was clipped by 1 base and J by 4 bases, with 10 bases between them. Germline V CDR1 and CDR2: SGHTA, FQGTGA. The CDR3 reads CASSLMSGSTGELFF. The DNA of the CDR3 is TGTGCCAGCAGCTTAATGTCCGGGTCCACCGGGGAGCTGTTTTTT.

The chain has TRBV30 and TRBJ2-2; D may be TRBD1 (6 bases). Trimming removed 3 bases from V and 5 bases from J, with 16 bases in between. This CDR3 has 15 residues. The germline gives CDR1 GTSNPN, CDR2 SVGIG (reference sequence). The CDR3 reads CAWRSGQGRTGELFF. The CDR3, as DNA: TGTGCCTGGAGGTCAGGGCAGGGGAGAACCGGGGAGCTGTTTTTT.

The rearrangement joins TRBV9 to TRBJ1-2; a possible D gene is TRBD1 (6 bases). V dropped 6 bases and J dropped 3 bases, with 24 bases sitting between them. This CDR3 spans 17 amino acids. In germline, CDR1 is SGDLS, CDR2 YYNGEE. In nucleotides, the CDR3 is TGTGCCAGCACCCCTCAACCTACAGGGCGCCACCACTATGGCTACACCTTC. The encoded protein is CASTPQPTGRHHYGYTF.

The chain couples TRBV20-1 to TRBJ2-1; 9 bases fit TRBD1. Losses at the gene ends were 6 bases for V and 8 bases for J; bases not matched to a gene: 11. The V gene's germline CDR1 is DFQATT and CDR2 SNEGSKA (reference sequence). The CDR3 is 14 residues long. DNA for the CDR3: TGCAGTGCCGAATCCGACAGGGGGGAGGATGAGCAGTTCTTC. It yields the protein CSAESDRGEDEQFF.

The rearrangement joins TRBV30 to TRBJ2-1, with no clear D. The V end was cut by 0 bases, the J end by 6 bases, with 9 bases between. Germline V gene data show CDR1 as GTSNPN and CDR2 as SVGIG (reference sequence). There are 13 residues in the CDR3. The CDR3 sequence is CAWSVPVLNEQFF. The CDR3 nucleotides read TGTGCCTGGAGTGTACCGGTCCTCAATGAGCAGTTCTTC.

The chain employs TRBV20-1 and TRBJ2-2, with D possibly being TRBD2 (6 bases). CDR1 and CDR2 (germline): DFQATT, SNEGSKA (reference sequence). The length of the CDR3 is 14 residues. The V end was cut by 8 bases, the J end by 0 bases, with 13 bases between. This chain's CDR3 is CSTKRTTNTGELFF. Here the CDR3 DNA reads TGCAGTACTAAAAGGACTACGAACACCGGGGAGCTGTTTTTT.

This clonotype has just one count. The V and J genes are TRBV7-9 and TRBJ1-4; the D is unclear. CDR3 size: 14 residues. Germline CDR1 SEHNR, CDR2 FQNEAQ (reference sequence). V lost 8 bases and J lost 8, with 18 bases in between. For the CDR3, the DNA is TGTGCCAGCGGGCCGAGCCTGCTCAGAGAAAAACTGTTTTTT. Its translation: CASGPSLLREKLFF. The full variable domain, rest sourced from reference TRBV7-9 and TRBJ1-4, is DTGVSQNPRHKITKRGQNVTFRCDPISEHNRLYWYRQTLGQGPEFLTYFQNEAQLEKSRLLSDRFSAERPKGSFSTLEIQRTEQGDSAMYLCASGPSLLREKLFFGSGTQLSVL.

The rearrangement joins TRBV20-1 to TRBJ1-2, with D unresolved. CDR1 and CDR2 (germline): DFQATT, SNEGSKA (reference sequence). CDR3 size: 13 residues. As DNA, the CDR3 is TGCAGCTATACTGCCCCTACGGACTATGGCTACACCTTC. It specifies CSYTAPTDYGYTF.

V usage is TRBV25-1 and J usage is TRBJ2-5; tentatively, D is TRBD1 or TRBD2 (5 bases each). The CDR3 has 15 residues. Per germline, CDR1 MGHDK and CDR2 SYGVNS. Trimming stripped 5 bases from V and 2 bases from J, with 15 bases between. This chain's CDR3 is CASSRARGDQETQYF. DNA for the CDR3: TGTGCCAGCAGTCGGGCGAGAGGGGATCAAGAGACCCAGTACTTC.

The chain uses TRBV12-3 or TRBV12-4 and TRBJ1-1; D gene ambiguous. This CDR3 region has 12 residues. V was pared by 3 bases and J by 3 bases, with 5 bases between. The CDR3 region is CASSFIDTEAFF. The CDR3 nucleotides are TGTGCCAGCAGTTTTATTGACACTGAAGCTTTCTTT.